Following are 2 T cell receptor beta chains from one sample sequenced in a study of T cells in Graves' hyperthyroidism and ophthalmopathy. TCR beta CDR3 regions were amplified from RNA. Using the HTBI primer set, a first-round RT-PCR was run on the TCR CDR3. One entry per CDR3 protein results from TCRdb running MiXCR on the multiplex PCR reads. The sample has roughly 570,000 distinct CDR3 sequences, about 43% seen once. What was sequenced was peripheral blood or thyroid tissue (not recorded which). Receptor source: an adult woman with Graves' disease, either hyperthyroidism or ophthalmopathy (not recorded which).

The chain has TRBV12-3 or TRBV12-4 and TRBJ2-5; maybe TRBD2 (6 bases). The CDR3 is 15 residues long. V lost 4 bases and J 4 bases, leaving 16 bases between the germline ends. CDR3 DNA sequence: TGTGCCAGCAGTTGGCCGGGACTGTCAGGAGAGACCCAGTACTTC. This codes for CASSWPGLSGETQYF.

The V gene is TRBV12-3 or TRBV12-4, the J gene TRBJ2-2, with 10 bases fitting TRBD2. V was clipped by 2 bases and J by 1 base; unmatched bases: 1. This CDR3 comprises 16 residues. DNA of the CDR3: TGTGCCAGCAGTTTACTAGCGGGAGAGAACACCGGGGAGCTGTTTTTT. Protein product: CASSLLAGENTGELFF.